The source of this T cell receptor (beta chain) is a study of blood T cell repertoires in COVID-19. Study summary: Spain, Italy and the United States supplied samples that represented acute and convalescent COVID-19. The analysed material was cDNA or gDNA that came from T cells, B-cell-depleted T cells, or PBMCs.

V lost 7 bases to trimming and J lost 4 bases; unmatched junction nucleotides: 3. The CDR3 sequence is 13 residues long. The germline V gene encodes CDR1 LNHDA and CDR2 SQIVND (reference sequence). Per the original data handling: How many nucleated cells were present was estimated from reference gene primer amplification. Measured with immunoSEQ multiplex PCR; TCRdb has only the in-frame clones, and not every one. That table supplies the V and J calls and clone size; D and trimming were determined from the DNA. The sample records tens of thousands of clones, around 92% being singletons. The clonotype comes from a human donor with active COVID-19. The donor label of this sample is uncertain. The sequencing sample was made of peripheral blood. The rearrangement links TRBV19 to TRBJ2-2, with 7 bases that match TRBD2. CDR3 nucleotide sequence: TGTGCCAGTACTAGCGGCGGCACCGGGGAGCTGTTTTTT. Protein product: CASTSGGTGELFF.